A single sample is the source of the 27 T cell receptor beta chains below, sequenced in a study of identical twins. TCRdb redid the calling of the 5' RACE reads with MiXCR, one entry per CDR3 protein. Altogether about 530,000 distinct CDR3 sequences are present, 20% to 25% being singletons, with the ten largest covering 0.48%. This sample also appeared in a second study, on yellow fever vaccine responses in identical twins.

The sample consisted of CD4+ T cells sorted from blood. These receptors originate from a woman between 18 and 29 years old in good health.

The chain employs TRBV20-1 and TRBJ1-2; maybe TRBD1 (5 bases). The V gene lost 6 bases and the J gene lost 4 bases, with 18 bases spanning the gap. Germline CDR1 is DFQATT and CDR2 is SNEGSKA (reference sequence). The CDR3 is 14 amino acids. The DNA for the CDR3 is TGCAGTGCAGCTACCGGGGGAGGGATCTATGGCTACACCTTC. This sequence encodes CSAATGGGIYGYTF.

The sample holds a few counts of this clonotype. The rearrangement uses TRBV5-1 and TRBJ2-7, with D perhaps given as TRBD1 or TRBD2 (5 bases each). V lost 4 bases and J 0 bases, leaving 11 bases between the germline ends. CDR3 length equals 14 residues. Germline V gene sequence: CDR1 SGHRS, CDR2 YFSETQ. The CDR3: CASSREGNSYEQYV. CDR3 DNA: TGCGCCAGCAGCCGAGAGGGGAACTCCTACGAGCAGTACGTC.

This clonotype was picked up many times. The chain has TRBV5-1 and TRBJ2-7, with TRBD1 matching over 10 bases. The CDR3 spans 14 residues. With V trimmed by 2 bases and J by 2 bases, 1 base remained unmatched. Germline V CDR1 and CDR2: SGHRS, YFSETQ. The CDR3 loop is CASSLGQGAYEQYF. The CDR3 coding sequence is TGCGCCAGCAGCTTAGGACAGGGGGCCTACGAGCAGTACTTC. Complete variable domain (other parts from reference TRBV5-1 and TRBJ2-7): KAGVTQTPRYLIKTRGQQVTLSCSPISGHRSVSWYQQTPGQGLQFLFEYFSETQRNKGNFPGRFSGRQFSNSRSEMNVSTLELGDSALYLCASSLGQGAYEQYFGPGTRLTVT.

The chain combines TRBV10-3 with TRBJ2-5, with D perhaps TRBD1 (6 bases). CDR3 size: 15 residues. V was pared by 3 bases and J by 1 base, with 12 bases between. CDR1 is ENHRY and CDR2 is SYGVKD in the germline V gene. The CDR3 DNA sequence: TGTGCCATCAGTGATAAGGGCAGGGGCCAAGAGACCCAGTACTTC. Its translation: CAISDKGRGQETQYF.

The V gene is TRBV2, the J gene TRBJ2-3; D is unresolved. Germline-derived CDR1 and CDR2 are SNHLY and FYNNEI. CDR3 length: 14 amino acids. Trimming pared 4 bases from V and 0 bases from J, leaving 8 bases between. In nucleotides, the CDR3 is TGTGCCAGCAGTGGAGCGTGGAGCACAGATACGCAGTATTTT. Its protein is CASSGAWSTDTQYF.

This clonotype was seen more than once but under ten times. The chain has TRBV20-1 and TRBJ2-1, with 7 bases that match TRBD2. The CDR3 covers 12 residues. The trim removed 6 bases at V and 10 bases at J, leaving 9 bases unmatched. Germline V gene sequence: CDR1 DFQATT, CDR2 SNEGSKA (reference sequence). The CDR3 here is CSAPTWGGEQFF. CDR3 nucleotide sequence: TGCAGTGCCCCGACTTGGGGGGGAGAGCAGTTCTTC.

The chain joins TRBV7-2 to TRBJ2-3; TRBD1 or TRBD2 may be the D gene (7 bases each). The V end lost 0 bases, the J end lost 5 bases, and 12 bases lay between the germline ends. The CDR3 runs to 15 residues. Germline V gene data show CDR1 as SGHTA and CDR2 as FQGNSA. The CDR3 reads CASSLAARGGDTQYF. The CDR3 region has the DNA TGTGCCAGCAGCTTAGCTGCCAGGGGGGGAGATACGCAGTATTTT. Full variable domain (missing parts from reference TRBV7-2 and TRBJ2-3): GAGVSQSPSNKVTEKGKDVELRCDPISGHTALYWYRQSLGQGLEFLIYFQGNSAPDKSGLPSDRFSAERTGGSVSTLTIQRTQQEDSAVYLCASSLAARGGDTQYFGPGTRLTVL.

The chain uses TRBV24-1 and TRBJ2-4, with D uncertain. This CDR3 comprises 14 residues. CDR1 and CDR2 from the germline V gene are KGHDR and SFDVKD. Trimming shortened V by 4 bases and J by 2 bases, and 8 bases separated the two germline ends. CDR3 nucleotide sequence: TGTGCCACCAGTGAACCAGGATCCAAAAACATTCAGTACTTC. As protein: CATSEPGSKNIQYF.

The CDR3 region has the DNA TGTGCCAGCAGTTTAAACGCCCCGGGACAGGGAATCCACAATGAGCAGTTCTTC. Translating gives CASSLNAPGQGIHNEQFF. The chain couples TRBV27 to TRBJ2-1, with TRBD1 identical over 9 bases. This CDR3 comprises 18 residues. CDR1 and CDR2 from the germline V gene are MNHEY and SMNVEV (reference sequence). J lost 5 bases, V lost 2 bases, and 13 bases had no gene match.

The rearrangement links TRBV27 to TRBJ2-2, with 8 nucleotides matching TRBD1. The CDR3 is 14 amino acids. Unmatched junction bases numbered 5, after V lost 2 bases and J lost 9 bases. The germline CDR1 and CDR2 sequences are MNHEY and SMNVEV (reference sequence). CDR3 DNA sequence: TGTGCCAGCAGTTTAGGGCAGGGGGCCTGGGAGCTGTTTTTT. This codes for CASSLGQGAWELFF.

The CDR3 is CATSEARGWADTQYF. The CDR3 nucleotides are TGTGCCACCAGTGAAGCTCGGGGATGGGCAGATACGCAGTATTTT. V usage is TRBV24-1 and J usage is TRBJ2-3; D is perhaps TRBD2 (5 bases). CDR1 and CDR2 from the germline V gene are KGHDR and SFDVKD. The CDR3 consists of 15 residues. Trimming stripped 4 bases from V and 4 bases from J, with 14 bases between.

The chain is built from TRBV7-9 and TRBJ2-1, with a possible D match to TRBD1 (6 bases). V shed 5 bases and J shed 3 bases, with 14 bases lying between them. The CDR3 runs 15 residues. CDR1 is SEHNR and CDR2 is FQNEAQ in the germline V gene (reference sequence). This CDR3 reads CASSRTGSHYNEQFF. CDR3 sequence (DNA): TGTGCCAGCAGCCGAACAGGGTCTCACTACAATGAGCAGTTCTTC.

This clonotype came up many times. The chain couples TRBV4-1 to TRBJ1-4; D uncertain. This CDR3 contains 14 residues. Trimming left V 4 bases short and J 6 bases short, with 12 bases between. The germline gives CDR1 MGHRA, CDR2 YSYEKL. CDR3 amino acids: CASSPPLRDEKLFF. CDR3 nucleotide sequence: TGCGCCAGCAGCCCCCCTCTGAGGGATGAAAAACTGTTTTTT.

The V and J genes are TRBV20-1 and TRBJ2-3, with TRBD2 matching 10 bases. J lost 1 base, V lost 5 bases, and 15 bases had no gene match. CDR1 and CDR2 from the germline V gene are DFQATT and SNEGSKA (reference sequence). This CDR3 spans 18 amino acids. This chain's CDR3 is CSALAALAGGEGTDTQYF. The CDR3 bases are TGCAGTGCTTTAGCTGCGTTAGCGGGAGGCGAGGGCACAGATACGCAGTATTTT.

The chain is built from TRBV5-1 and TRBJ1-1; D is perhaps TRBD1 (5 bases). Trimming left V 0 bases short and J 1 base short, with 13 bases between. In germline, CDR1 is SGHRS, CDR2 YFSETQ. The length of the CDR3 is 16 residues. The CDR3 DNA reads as TGCGCCAGCAGCTTGGAGACGGGACTCAAGAACACTGAAGCTTTCTTT. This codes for CASSLETGLKNTEAFF.

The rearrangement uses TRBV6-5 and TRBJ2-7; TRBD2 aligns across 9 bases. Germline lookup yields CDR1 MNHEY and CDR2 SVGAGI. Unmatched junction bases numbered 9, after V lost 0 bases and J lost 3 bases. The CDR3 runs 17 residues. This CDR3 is CASSYSTVREGRYEQYF. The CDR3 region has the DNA TGTGCCAGCAGTTACTCGACCGTGCGGGAGGGCCGCTACGAGCAGTACTTC.

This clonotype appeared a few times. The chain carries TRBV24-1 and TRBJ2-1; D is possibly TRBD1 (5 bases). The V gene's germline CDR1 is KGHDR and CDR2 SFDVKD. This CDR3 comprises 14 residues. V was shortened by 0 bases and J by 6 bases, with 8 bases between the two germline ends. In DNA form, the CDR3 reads TGTGCCACCAGTGATTTGGCAGGGCCCAATGAGCAGTTCTTC. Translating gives CATSDLAGPNEQFF.

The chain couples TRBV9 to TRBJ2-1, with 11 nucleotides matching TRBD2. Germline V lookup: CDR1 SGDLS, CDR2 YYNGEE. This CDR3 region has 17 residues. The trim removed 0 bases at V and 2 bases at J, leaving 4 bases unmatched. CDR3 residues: CASSVGVAGGPYNEQFF. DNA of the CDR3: TGTGCCAGCAGCGTAGGGGTAGCGGGAGGGCCCTACAATGAGCAGTTCTTC.

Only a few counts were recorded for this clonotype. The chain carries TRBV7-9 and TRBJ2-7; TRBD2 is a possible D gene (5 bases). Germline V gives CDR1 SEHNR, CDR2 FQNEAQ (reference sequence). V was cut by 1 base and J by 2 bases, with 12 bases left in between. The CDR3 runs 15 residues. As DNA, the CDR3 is TGTGCCAGCAGCTTAGGCTGGGCGGGCACCTACGAGCAGTACTTC. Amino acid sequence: CASSLGWAGTYEQYF. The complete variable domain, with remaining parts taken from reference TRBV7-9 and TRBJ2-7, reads DTGVSQNPRHKITKRGQNVTFRCDPISEHNRLYWYRQTLGQGPEFLTYFQNEAQLEKSRLLSDRFSAERPKGSFSTLEIQRTEQGDSAMYLCASSLGWAGTYEQYFGPGTRLTVT.

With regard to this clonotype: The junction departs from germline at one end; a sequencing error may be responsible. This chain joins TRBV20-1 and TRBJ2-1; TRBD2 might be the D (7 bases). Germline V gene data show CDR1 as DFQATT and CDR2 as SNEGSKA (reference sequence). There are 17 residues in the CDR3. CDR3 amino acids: CCARGGPPLSSYNEQFF. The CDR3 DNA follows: TGCTGTGCTAGGGGGGGTCCACCTCTTAGCTCCTACAATGAGCAGTTCTTC.

Here the CDR3 reads CASSLSGKATDEQFF. The CDR3, as DNA: TGTGCCAGCAGCCTTAGCGGGAAGGCCACGGATGAGCAGTTCTTC. The rearrangement links TRBV7-9 to TRBJ2-1; 8 nucleotides match TRBD2. This CDR3 has 15 residues. The germline V gene has CDR1 SEHNR and CDR2 FQNEAQ (reference sequence). V lost 5 bases, J lost 8 bases, and 11 bases stayed unmatched.

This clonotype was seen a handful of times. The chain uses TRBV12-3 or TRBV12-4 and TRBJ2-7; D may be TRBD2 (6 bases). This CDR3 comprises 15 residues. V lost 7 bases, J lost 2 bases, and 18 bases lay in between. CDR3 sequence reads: CASKVGEEGTYEQYF. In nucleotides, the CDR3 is TGTGCCAGCAAGGTGGGAGAGGAGGGGACCTACGAGCAGTACTTC.

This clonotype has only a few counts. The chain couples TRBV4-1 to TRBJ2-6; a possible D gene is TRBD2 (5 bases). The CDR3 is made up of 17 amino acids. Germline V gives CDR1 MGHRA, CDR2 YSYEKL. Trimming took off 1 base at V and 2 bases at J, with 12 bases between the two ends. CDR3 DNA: TGCGCCAGCAGCCAAGCGGGGTGGGTTCCTGGGGCCAACGTCCTGACTTTC. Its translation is CASSQAGWVPGANVLTF.

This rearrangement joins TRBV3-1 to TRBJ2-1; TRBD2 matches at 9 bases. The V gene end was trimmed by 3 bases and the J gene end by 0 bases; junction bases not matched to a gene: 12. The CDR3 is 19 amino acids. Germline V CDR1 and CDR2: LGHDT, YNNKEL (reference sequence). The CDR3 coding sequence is TGTGCCAGCAGCCATCGCGGGCTAGCGGGGATGTACTCCTACAATGAGCAGTTCTTC. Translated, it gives CASSHRGLAGMYSYNEQFF.

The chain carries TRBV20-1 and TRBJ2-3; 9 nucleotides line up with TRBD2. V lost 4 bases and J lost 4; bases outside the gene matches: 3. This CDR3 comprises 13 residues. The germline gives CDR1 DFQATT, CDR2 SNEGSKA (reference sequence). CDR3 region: CSAKTSGADTQYF. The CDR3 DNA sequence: TGCAGTGCTAAGACTAGCGGAGCAGATACGCAGTATTTT.

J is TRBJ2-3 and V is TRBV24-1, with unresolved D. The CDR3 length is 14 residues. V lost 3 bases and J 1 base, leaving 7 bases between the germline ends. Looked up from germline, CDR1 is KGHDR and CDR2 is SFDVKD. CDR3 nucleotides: TGTGCCACCAGTGATCCCGGGCGCACAGATACGCAGTATTTT. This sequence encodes CATSDPGRTDTQYF.

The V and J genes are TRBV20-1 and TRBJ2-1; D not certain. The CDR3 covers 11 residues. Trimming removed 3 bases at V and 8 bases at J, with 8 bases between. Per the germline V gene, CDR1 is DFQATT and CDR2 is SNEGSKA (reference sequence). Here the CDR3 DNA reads TGCAGTGCTAGCGTGATAGATGAGCAGTTCTTC. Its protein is CSASVIDEQFF.